These T cell receptor beta chains were read from a single sample in a study of radiotherapy plus CTLA-4 blockade in lung cancer. The assay was immunoSEQ multiplex PCR, and TCRdb's table has in-frame clones only and misses some. Counted here are about 60,000 clones, 70% to 80% occurring once; the ten biggest clones make up roughly 4%. Sequenced here: peripheral blood, sampled from a patient treated with radiotherapy plus ipilimumab. These receptors were taken from a human donor with non-small cell lung cancer who had a partial response to radiotherapy plus ipilimumab. CDR3s leave out the opening cysteine and the closing phenylalanine or tryptophan. The order of the fields is V gene, J gene, CDR3 protein.

TRBV5-1	TRBJ2-7	ASSGSRDFFTYEQY
TRBV5-6	TRBJ1-2	ASSFTGGAGGYT
TRBV5-1	TRBJ2-3	ASSQGGADTQY
TRBV13	TRBJ2-5	ASSFGSGGVQETQY
TRBV9	TRBJ1-6	ASSAKGHSYNSPLH
TRBV5-1	TRBJ1-1	ASSAQGYNEAF
TRBV21-1	TRBJ1-6	ATRNSPLH
TRBV6-1	TRBJ1-3	ASSGTGSGNTIY
TRBV4-2	TRBJ2-2	ASSQERGGTGELF
TRBV5-1	TRBJ1-6	ASSLEWQVAALH
TRBV7-2	TRBJ2-3	ASSPGLAAGTQY
TRBV10-1	TRBJ2-7	ASSEYGGYEQY
TRBV5-1	TRBJ1-2	ASSPSTGTNYGYT
TRBV19	TRBJ1-6	ASSLPTGVGSPLH